The 21 T cell receptor beta chains presented below share a single source sample, sequenced in a study of T cells in Graves' hyperthyroidism and ophthalmopathy. From RNA transcripts, TCR beta CDR3 regions were amplified. An initial round of RT-PCR targeting the TCR CDR3 relied on the HTBI primer set. TCRdb passed the multiplex PCR reads through MiXCR, listing each CDR3 protein once. The sample gives under 450,000 distinct CDR3 sequences, 15% to 19% of which show up once; roughly 13% is in the top ten. Sequencing was done on a sample of blood. Receptor source: a woman aged 18-29 years with Graves' hyperthyroidism.

This clonotype has more than one count but fewer than ten. V gene TRBV20-1 combines with J gene TRBJ2-1; D may be TRBD2 (6 bases). The V and J ends lost 5 bases and 5 bases respectively, with 19 bases between them. Per germline, CDR1 DFQATT and CDR2 SNEGSKA (reference sequence). This CDR3 is built from 15 residues. CDR3 sequence reads: CSAGGTLSGNNEQFF. In nucleotides, the CDR3 is TGCAGTGCTGGGGGGACTCTCTCAGGTAACAATGAGCAGTTCTTC.

This clonotype came up many times. The chain recombines TRBV15 with TRBJ1-1, with no clear D. The V gene's germline CDR1 is LNHNV and CDR2 YYDKDF (reference sequence). With 1 base removed from V and 7 bases from J, the gap between germline ends came to 10 bases. CDR3 length: 13 residues. The CDR3 region is CATSRGSDDEAFF. CDR3 coding DNA: TGTGCCACCAGCAGAGGATCAGATGATGAAGCTTTCTTT.

The V call is TRBV15, the J call TRBJ2-5, with D possibly matching TRBD2 (7 bases). Trimming shortened V by 5 bases and J by 1 base, and 11 bases separated the two germline ends. The CDR3 has 14 amino acids. CDR1 is LNHNV, CDR2 YYDKDF, per germline (reference sequence). Written as DNA, the CDR3 is TGTGCCACCAGCGGGGGGGGGGCCCAAGAGACCCAGTACTTC. Translation gives CATSGGGAQETQYF.

At least ten counts were recorded for this clonotype. CDR3 nucleotides: TGTGCCAGCAGCCAAGATCCCAGGGGCTACACTGAAGCTTTCTTT. This encodes CASSQDPRGYTEAFF. The chain is built from TRBV3-1 and TRBJ1-1; a possible D gene is TRBD1 (6 bases). Trimming took off 0 bases at V and 3 bases at J, with 11 bases between the two ends. CDR1 is LGHDT and CDR2 is YNNKEL in the germline V gene (reference sequence). The CDR3 contains 15 residues.

CDR3 nucleotide sequence: TGTGCCACCAGTGATTTGCCCCCTAATACGCAGTATTTT. Protein sequence: CATSDLPPNTQYF. The J gene is TRBJ2-3, the V gene TRBV24-1, with no clear D. This CDR3 contains 13 residues. In germline, CDR1 is KGHDR, CDR2 SFDVKD. The V and J ends lost 0 bases and 7 bases respectively, with 7 bases between them.

This clonotype has at least ten counts. V gene TRBV7-9 combines with J gene TRBJ2-7, with D perhaps TRBD2 (5 bases). Trimming stripped 2 bases from V and 0 bases from J, with 14 bases between. The germline V gene has CDR1 SEHNR and CDR2 FQNEAQ (reference sequence). The CDR3 covers 16 residues. Here the CDR3 reads CASSLRTPGSSYEQYF. DNA of the CDR3: TGTGCCAGCAGCTTACGTACTCCGGGGAGCTCCTACGAGCAGTACTTC.

V gene TRBV5-5 combines with J gene TRBJ2-7; D not resolved. Trimming removed 6 bases from V and 2 bases from J, with 12 bases in between. CDR3 length equals 13 residues. Germline assignment: CDR1 SGHKS and CDR2 YYEKEE (reference sequence). The CDR3 loop reads CASNDDGPYEQYF. CDR3 coding DNA: TGTGCCAGCAACGACGACGGTCCCTACGAGCAGTACTTC.

This clonotype was recorded a few times. The chain links TRBV18 to TRBJ1-3; D perhaps matches TRBD1 (6 bases). The CDR3 is made up of 15 amino acids. Germline-derived CDR1 and CDR2 are KGHSH and LQKENI. V was pared by 4 bases and J by 0 bases, with 10 bases between. The CDR3 nucleotides are TGTGCCAGCTCACGGACAGCAAGCTCTGGAAACACCATATATTTT. It translates to CASSRTASSGNTIYF.

The chain uses TRBV5-1 and TRBJ1-5; D call uncertain. Trimming took off 0 bases at V and 1 base at J, with 8 bases between the two ends. The CDR3 is 15 residues long. Germline values: CDR1 SGHRS, CDR2 YFSETQ. CDR3 DNA sequence: TGCGCCAGCAGCTTGGCCGGCAGGAGCAATCAGCCCCAGCATTTT. Translated, it gives CASSLAGRSNQPQHF.

This clonotype was observed many times. V gene TRBV5-1 combines with J gene TRBJ2-1; a weak D match, TRBD2 (6 bases). Germline V gene data show CDR1 as SGHRS and CDR2 as YFSETQ. This CDR3 spans 16 amino acids. Trimming pared 0 bases from V and 8 bases from J, leaving 18 bases between. The chain's CDR3 is CASSLVVRDPRDEQFF. CDR3 in DNA: TGCGCCAGCAGCTTGGTTGTGCGGGACCCGCGGGATGAGCAGTTCTTC.

This clonotype has a handful of counts. The chain couples TRBV15 to TRBJ2-2; D is unresolved. The ends were cut back, 0 bases at V and 1 base at J, with 9 bases in the middle. The V gene's germline CDR1 is LNHNV and CDR2 YYDKDF (reference sequence). The CDR3 has 16 residues. CDR3 coding DNA: TGTGCCACCAGCAGAGATTACGCAGGGAACACCGGGGAGCTGTTTTTT. Translation gives CATSRDYAGNTGELFF.

This clonotype was observed many times. The chain combines TRBV7-2 with TRBJ1-5, with D tentatively TRBD1 (6 bases). Trimming pared 6 bases from V and 6 bases from J, leaving 9 bases between. This CDR3 is built from 12 residues. Germline lookup yields CDR1 SGHTA and CDR2 FQGNSA. The CDR3 loop reads CASSFRGQPQHF. In DNA form, the CDR3 reads TGTGCCAGCAGTTTCAGGGGTCAGCCCCAGCATTTT.

At least ten counts were recorded for this clonotype. The chain joins TRBV18 to TRBJ1-1; possibly TRBD1 for D (6 bases). Trimming stripped 3 bases from V and 4 bases from J, with 15 bases between. The CDR3 extends over 15 amino acids. The germline V gene has CDR1 KGHSH and CDR2 LQKENI. CDR3 in DNA: TGTGCCAGCTCACCGCAGGGGAAGGGAATCACTGAAGCTTTCTTT. The encoded protein is CASSPQGKGITEAFF.

This clonotype has only a few counts. The CDR3 protein is CASGITGTGILGDIQYF. DNA for the CDR3: TGTGCCAGCGGAATCACCGGGACAGGGATCTTAGGGGACATTCAGTACTTC. This chain uses TRBV6-2 or TRBV6-3 with TRBJ2-4, with TRBD1 identical over 9 bases. CDR3 length: 17 residues. Trimming took 8 bases from V and 8 from J; bases not matched to a gene: 19. Germline CDR1 is MNHEY and CDR2 is SVGEGT.

Many counts were recorded for this clonotype. The chain employs TRBV5-1 and TRBJ1-1; 8 bases match TRBD1. The CDR3 extends over 14 amino acids. From germline, CDR1 is SGHRS and CDR2 YFSETQ. Trimming removed 5 bases from V and 6 bases from J; junction bases left unmatched: 9. CDR3 DNA: TGCGCCAGCAGGAGGTACAGGGGGATGGCTGAAGCTTTCTTT. Translating gives CASRRYRGMAEAFF.

This clonotype has at least ten counts. V is TRBV20-1 and J is TRBJ2-4, with TRBD2 matching over 13 bases. The CDR3 totals 15 residues. The junction had 2 bases not matched to a gene; V was cut back by 6 bases and J by 0 bases. CDR1 and CDR2 from the germline V gene are DFQATT and SNEGSKA (reference sequence). The CDR3 DNA is TGCAGTGCGGGGACTAGCGGGAAAGCCAAAAACATTCAGTACTTC. Amino acids: CSAGTSGKAKNIQYF.

The CDR3 nucleotides read TGCAGTGCTAGTGACCCGGGGCGGGTGGCTGGCAATGAGCAGTTCTTC. This encodes CSASDPGRVAGNEQFF. The rearrangement uses TRBV20-1 and TRBJ2-1; D possibly matches TRBD1 or TRBD2 (5 bases each). Germline V gene data show CDR1 as DFQATT and CDR2 as SNEGSKA (reference sequence). This CDR3 spans 16 amino acids. The germline V and J ends were trimmed by 3 bases and 6 bases, with 21 bases remaining between them.

This chain links TRBV20-1 with TRBJ1-2; tentatively, D is TRBD1 (5 bases). Germline-derived CDR1 and CDR2 are DFQATT and SNEGSKA (reference sequence). Trimming took 4 bases from V and 4 from J, leaving 10 bases between them. The CDR3 totals 12 residues. This CDR3 is CSATGTIYGYTF. The CDR3 nucleotides read TGCAGTGCTACCGGGACTATCTATGGCTACACCTTC.

This clonotype has a count of ten or more. The J gene is TRBJ2-1, the V gene TRBV20-1, with 9 positions matching TRBD2. V was clipped by 4 bases and J by 6 bases; unmatched bases: 4. CDR3 length equals 13 residues. In germline, CDR1 is DFQATT, CDR2 SNEGSKA (reference sequence). CDR3 in amino acids: CSANAGGRNEQFF. Written as DNA, the CDR3 is TGCAGTGCTAATGCGGGAGGGCGCAATGAGCAGTTCTTC.

This clonotype was found a few times. A clone one base away is much larger, so this may be a read error. The chain has TRBV2 and TRBJ2-7, with D uncertain. CDR1 is SNHLY and CDR2 is FYNNEI in the germline V gene. There are 15 residues in the CDR3. Trimming cost V 10 bases and J 2 bases, with 21 bases left between them. The CDR3 DNA follows: TGTGCCATCCTCCCCTCAGACTGGGGTACCTACGAGCAGTACTTC. This encodes CAILPSDWGTYEQYF.

Only a few counts were recorded for this clonotype. The chain couples TRBV5-1 to TRBJ2-5; maybe TRBD1 (5 bases). With 0 bases removed from V and 3 bases from J, the gap between germline ends came to 12 bases. Germline V CDR1 and CDR2: SGHRS, YFSETQ. The CDR3 has 15 amino acids. CDR3 nucleotides: TGCGCCAGCAGCTTGGAGGGCGGCAGGGAAGAGACCCAGTACTTC. Protein: CASSLEGGREETQYF.